The 11 T cell receptor beta chains listed next were all sequenced from one sample in a study of follicular helper T cells after annual influenza vaccination. As for time point: 2015-2016 season, pre-vaccination. Produced via immunoSEQ multiplex PCR; TCRdb's table is partial and in-frame only. The table has around 10,000 clones, about 85% seen once. Sequenced material: CXCR5+ CD38- circulating T follicular helper cells from blood, taken on the day of influenza vaccination. Subset reported: circulating Tfh, non-naive CD4+CXCR5+PD-1+ (ICOS+CD38+ or ICOS-CD38-). All receptors come from an adult who received the influenza vaccine.

The chain employs TRBV18 and TRBJ1-3; D uncertain. V was trimmed by 2 bases and J by 0 bases, leaving 11 bases between them. This CDR3 spans 16 amino acids. Per the germline V gene, CDR1 is KGHSH and CDR2 is LQKENI. This chain's CDR3 is CASSPSFANSGNTIYF. The CDR3 coding sequence is TGTGCCAGCTCACCATCCTTCGCCAACTCTGGAAACACCATATATTTT.

This clone was found a few times. J is TRBJ2-7 and V is TRBV6-5, with D possibly matching TRBD2 (6 bases). Germline assignment: CDR1 MNHEY and CDR2 SVGAGI. V was shortened by 0 bases and J by 6 bases, with 9 bases between the two germline ends. The CDR3 has 13 residues. The chain's CDR3 is CASSYSRDFEQYF. The CDR3 bases are TGTGCCAGCAGTTACTCTCGGGACTTCGAGCAGTACTTC.

The chain couples TRBV4-3 to TRBJ1-1, with 7 bases that match TRBD1. The CDR3 runs to 15 residues. Germline V CDR1 and CDR2: LGHNA, YSLEER. V lost 4 bases to trimming and J lost 5 bases; unmatched junction nucleotides: 10. The CDR3 here is CASSLETGRGTEAFF. In DNA form, the CDR3 reads TGCGCCAGCAGCCTAGAGACAGGGAGGGGGACTGAAGCTTTCTTT.

The chain carries TRBV5-5 and TRBJ1-1; 10 nucleotides agree with TRBD1. Germline CDR1 reads SGHKS; CDR2 reads YYEKEE (reference sequence). After removal of 5 bases from V and 3 bases from J, the junction contained 10 bases not matched to a gene. The CDR3 is 16 amino acids. CDR3: CASRFDRGQGYTEAFF. The DNA for the CDR3 is TGTGCCAGCAGGTTCGACAGGGGGCAGGGGTACACTGAAGCTTTCTTT.

The rearrangement joins TRBV5-1 to TRBJ1-2; 8 positions agree with TRBD1. The CDR3 consists of 14 residues. CDR1 is SGHRS, CDR2 YFSETQ, per germline. V shed 4 bases, J shed 8 bases, and the junction held 10 bases outside the gene matches. The CDR3 is CASSPEGRGQGYTF. The CDR3 bases are TGCGCCAGCAGCCCGGAGGGCAGGGGGCAAGGCTACACCTTC. Using reference TRBV5-1 and TRBJ1-2 for the parts outside the CDR3, the full variable domain is KAGVTQTPRYLIKTRGQQVTLSCSPISGHRSVSWYQQTPGQGLQFLFEYFSETQRNKGNFPGRFSGRQFSNSRSEMNVSTLELGDSALYLCASSPEGRGQGYTFGSGTRLTVV.

The chain carries TRBV30 and TRBJ1-4; TRBD1 matches 8 bases. V shed 0 bases and J 10 bases; nucleotides not matched to a gene: 4. This CDR3 is 13 amino acids long. Germline V gene sequence: CDR1 GTSNPN, CDR2 SVGIG (reference sequence). This chain's CDR3 is CAWSVTGTGKLFF. CDR3 nucleotide sequence: TGTGCCTGGAGTGTGACAGGGACAGGAAAACTGTTTTTT.

V gene TRBV7-7 combines with J gene TRBJ2-1, with D possibly being TRBD1 or TRBD2 (5 bases each). The CDR3 contains 14 residues. V dropped 5 bases and J dropped 7 bases, with 15 bases sitting between them. Looked up from germline, CDR1 is SSHAT and CDR2 is FNYEAQ (reference sequence). Written as DNA, the CDR3 is TGTGCCAGCAGCCCCGCCGGGACCCAAAATGAGCAGTTCTTC. Encoded protein: CASSPAGTQNEQFF.

The chain couples TRBV7-9 to TRBJ2-1; 7 nucleotides agree with TRBD2. Germline V CDR1 and CDR2: SEHNR, FQNEAQ (reference sequence). J gave up 4 bases and V 10 bases, and 7 bases lay outside the gene matches. The CDR3 is 13 residues long. The CDR3 protein is CAIQRDSYNEQFF. As DNA, the CDR3 is TGTGCCATACAGCGGGATAGTTACAATGAGCAGTTCTTC.

The chain combines TRBV5-1 with TRBJ1-1, with D possibly being TRBD1 (6 bases). Germline CDR1 is SGHRS and CDR2 is YFSETQ. The CDR3 is 14 residues long. The ends were cut back, 4 bases at V and 5 bases at J, with 15 bases in the middle. This chain's CDR3 is CASSGVTGLTEAFF. CDR3 sequence (DNA): TGCGCCAGCAGCGGGGTTACAGGGTTAACTGAAGCTTTCTTT.

The V gene is TRBV30, the J gene TRBJ1-5, with TRBD1 matching over 8 bases. V was clipped by 3 bases and J by 3 bases; unmatched bases: 1. CDR3 length: 13 amino acids. Per the germline V gene, CDR1 is GTSNPN and CDR2 is SVGIG (reference sequence). DNA for the CDR3: TGTGCCTGGAGGGGACAGGCCAATCAGCCCCAGCATTTT. Amino acid sequence: CAWRGQANQPQHF.

Comment on this clone: The junction differs from germline at one of its ends, possibly a read error. The V call is TRBV5-4, the J call TRBJ1-1; D uncertain. CDR1 is SGHNT and CDR2 is YYREEE in the germline V gene (reference sequence). The CDR3 totals 14 residues. The CDR3 coding sequence is TGCGCCAGCAGCCAAGAAGTCTGGAACACTGAAGCTTTCTTT. Its translation is CASSQEVWNTEAFF.